This entry features one T cell receptor beta chain sequence. This CDR3 has 15 amino acids. Between the trimmed V and J ends, which lost 4 bases and 0 bases, there was a span of 14 bases. The germline V gene encodes CDR1 SGHRS and CDR2 YFSETQ. Profiling relied on immunoSEQ multiplex PCR, and the TCRdb table lists in-frame clones only, not all of them. The table includes 450,000 to 600,000 clones, about nine tenths detected once. Participant ages covered about 18 to 89 years across some 25 US areas. Membership in each cohort depended on participant-reported clinical history. Recovery meant two consecutive negative NP/OP PCR tests, professional clearance, or resolved symptoms. The data are from a study of blood T cell repertoires in COVID-19. At the level of the study: From T cells, B-cell-depleted T cells, or PBMCs came the material, which was cDNA or gDNA.

The source material was PBMCs or T cells enriched from blood (not recorded which). This TCR was sampled from a woman under 30 who had recovered from COVID-19. The V and J genes are TRBV5-1 and TRBJ2-7; D is possibly TRBD2 (7 bases). The CDR3 loop is CASSPQGGGSYEQYF. The CDR3 DNA reads TGCGCCAGCAGCCCACAGGGAGGGGGCTCCTACGAGCAGTACTTC.